The sample holds one count of the clone carrying this T cell receptor beta chain. The antigen remains unidentified. These data are taken from a study of cytomegalovirus exposure and HLA in healthy donors. General study results and limits: Accurate prediction of HLA-A and HLA-B alleles (for most subjects) was reportedly achieved from TCR beta sequences.

This CDR3 has 17 residues. Per germline, CDR1 SGDLS and CDR2 YYNGEE. V shed 3 bases, J shed 6 bases, and the junction held 18 bases outside the gene matches. A multiplex PCR was run with 60 Vbeta primers and 13 Jbeta primers. The table came from immunoSEQ multiplex PCR; TCRdb's copy has only in-frame clones and leaves some out. The table has about 150,000 clones, approximately 79% seen once. The rearrangement joins TRBV9 to TRBJ2-7; 7 bases fit TRBD1. The specimen was PBMCs. This receptor was taken from a man aged 50-60 years in good health and CMV-seropositive. The CDR3 nucleotides read TGTGCCAGCAGCGCCTCAAGGGGGCCAGGGCAAACCTCCGAGCAGTACTTC. This sequence encodes CASSASRGPGQTSEQYF.